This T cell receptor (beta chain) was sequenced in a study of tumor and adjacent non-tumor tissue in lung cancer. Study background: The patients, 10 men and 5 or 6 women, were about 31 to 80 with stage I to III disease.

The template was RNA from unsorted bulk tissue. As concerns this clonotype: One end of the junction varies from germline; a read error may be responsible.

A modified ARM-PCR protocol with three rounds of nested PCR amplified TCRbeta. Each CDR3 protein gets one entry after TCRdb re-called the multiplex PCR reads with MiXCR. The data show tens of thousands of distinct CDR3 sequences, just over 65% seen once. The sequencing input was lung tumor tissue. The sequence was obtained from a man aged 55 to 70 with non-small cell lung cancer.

The CDR3 region is CASWPTNGMEYEQYF. The CDR3 DNA follows: TGTGCCAGCTGGCCGACTAACGGGATGGAATACGAGCAGTATTTC. The rearrangement uses TRBV6-2 or TRBV6-3 and TRBJ2-7; weak D call: TRBD2 (5 bases). Per the germline V gene, CDR1 is MNHEY and CDR2 is SVGEGT. CDR3 length: 15 residues.